One sample yielded the 3 T cell receptor beta chains listed below, sequenced in a study of cytomegalovirus exposure and HLA in healthy donors. 60 Vbeta and 13 Jbeta primers were used in PCR. TCRdb's table, derived via immunoSEQ multiplex PCR, lists solely in-frame clones and lacks some. The top ten clones hold 20% to 25% of a sample with roughly 71,000 clones, approximately 70% of them seen once. Sequencing used PBMCs. Receptors were obtained from a man aged 35-49 years in good health and CMV-seropositive.

The chain links TRBV5-1 to TRBJ1-1; D is possibly TRBD1 (5 bases). The CDR3 consists of 15 residues. Germline CDR1 is SGHRS and CDR2 is YFSETQ. V gave up 1 base and J gave up 6 bases, with 16 bases separating them. The CDR3 loop reads CASSLRRADRAEAFF. CDR3 coding DNA: TGCGCCAGCAGCTTGCGCAGGGCGGATCGGGCTGAAGCTTTCTTT.

This chain joins TRBV19 and TRBJ2-2; D not certain. The V end lost 4 bases, the J end lost 1 base, and 13 bases lay between the germline ends. The CDR3 covers 16 residues. Germline-derived CDR1 and CDR2 are LNHDA and SQIVND (reference sequence). The chain's CDR3 is CASSNGLEKNTGELFF. The CDR3 DNA sequence: TGTGCCAGTAGTAACGGCCTGGAGAAGAACACCGGGGAGCTGTTTTTT.

CDR3 sequence (DNA): TGTGCCAGCAGCTTAGCCCGGGGGAACGAGCAGTACTTC. Its protein product is CASSLARGNEQYF. The chain recombines TRBV7-9 with TRBJ2-7, with D possibly matching TRBD2 (6 bases). The V and J ends lost 0 bases and 5 bases respectively, with 8 bases between them. The V gene's germline CDR1 is SEHNR and CDR2 FQNEAQ (reference sequence). The CDR3 covers 13 residues.